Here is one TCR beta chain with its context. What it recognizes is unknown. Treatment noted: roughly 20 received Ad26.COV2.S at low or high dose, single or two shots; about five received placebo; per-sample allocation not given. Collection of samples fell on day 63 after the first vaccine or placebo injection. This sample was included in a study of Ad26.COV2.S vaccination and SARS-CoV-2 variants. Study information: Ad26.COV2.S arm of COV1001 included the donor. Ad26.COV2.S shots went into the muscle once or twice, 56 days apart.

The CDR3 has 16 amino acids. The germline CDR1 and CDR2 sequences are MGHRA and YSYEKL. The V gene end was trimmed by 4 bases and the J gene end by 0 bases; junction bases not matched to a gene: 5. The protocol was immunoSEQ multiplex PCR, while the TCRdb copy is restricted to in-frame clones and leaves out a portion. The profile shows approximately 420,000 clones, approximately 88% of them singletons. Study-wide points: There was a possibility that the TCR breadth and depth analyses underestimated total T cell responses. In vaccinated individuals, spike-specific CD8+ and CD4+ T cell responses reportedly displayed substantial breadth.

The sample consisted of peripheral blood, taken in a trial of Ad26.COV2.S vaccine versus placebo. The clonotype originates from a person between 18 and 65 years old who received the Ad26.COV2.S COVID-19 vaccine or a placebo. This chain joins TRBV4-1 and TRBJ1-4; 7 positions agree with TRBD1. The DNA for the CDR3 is TGCGCCAGCAGCCGCTCCACAGGGGCAACTAATGAAAAACTGTTTTTT. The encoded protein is CASSRSTGATNEKLFF.